Sequencing of this T cell receptor (beta chain) was carried out in a study of T cells in tuberculosis. Study in general: T cells were selected with CD1B tetramers loaded with glucose monomycolate.

Thawed, overnight-rested PBMC were stained with GMM-loaded CD1B tetramer, viability dye and anti-CD3, then sorted. The CD1B tetramers carried C32 glucose monomycolate purified from Rhodococcus equi. Chain pairing is unknown; alpha and beta were sequenced separately. Profiling relied on immunoSEQ multiplex PCR, and the TCRdb table lists in-frame clones only, not all of them. The sample yields about 59,000 clones, around 81% seen once. CDR3 length: 14 amino acids. Germline V gene sequence: CDR1 LNHDA, CDR2 SQIVND (reference sequence). Between the trimmed V and J ends, which lost 5 bases and 5 bases, there was a span of 13 bases.

The sample consisted of CD1b-GMM tetramer-negative cells sorted from PBMCs. The V call is TRBV19, the J call TRBJ1-5; a possible D gene is TRBD1 (5 bases). The receptor's source is an adult woman with latent tuberculosis. CDR3 coding DNA: TGTGCCAGTAGTGTGGAGGGACCCCATCAGCCCCAGCATTTT. Translation: CASSVEGPHQPQHF.